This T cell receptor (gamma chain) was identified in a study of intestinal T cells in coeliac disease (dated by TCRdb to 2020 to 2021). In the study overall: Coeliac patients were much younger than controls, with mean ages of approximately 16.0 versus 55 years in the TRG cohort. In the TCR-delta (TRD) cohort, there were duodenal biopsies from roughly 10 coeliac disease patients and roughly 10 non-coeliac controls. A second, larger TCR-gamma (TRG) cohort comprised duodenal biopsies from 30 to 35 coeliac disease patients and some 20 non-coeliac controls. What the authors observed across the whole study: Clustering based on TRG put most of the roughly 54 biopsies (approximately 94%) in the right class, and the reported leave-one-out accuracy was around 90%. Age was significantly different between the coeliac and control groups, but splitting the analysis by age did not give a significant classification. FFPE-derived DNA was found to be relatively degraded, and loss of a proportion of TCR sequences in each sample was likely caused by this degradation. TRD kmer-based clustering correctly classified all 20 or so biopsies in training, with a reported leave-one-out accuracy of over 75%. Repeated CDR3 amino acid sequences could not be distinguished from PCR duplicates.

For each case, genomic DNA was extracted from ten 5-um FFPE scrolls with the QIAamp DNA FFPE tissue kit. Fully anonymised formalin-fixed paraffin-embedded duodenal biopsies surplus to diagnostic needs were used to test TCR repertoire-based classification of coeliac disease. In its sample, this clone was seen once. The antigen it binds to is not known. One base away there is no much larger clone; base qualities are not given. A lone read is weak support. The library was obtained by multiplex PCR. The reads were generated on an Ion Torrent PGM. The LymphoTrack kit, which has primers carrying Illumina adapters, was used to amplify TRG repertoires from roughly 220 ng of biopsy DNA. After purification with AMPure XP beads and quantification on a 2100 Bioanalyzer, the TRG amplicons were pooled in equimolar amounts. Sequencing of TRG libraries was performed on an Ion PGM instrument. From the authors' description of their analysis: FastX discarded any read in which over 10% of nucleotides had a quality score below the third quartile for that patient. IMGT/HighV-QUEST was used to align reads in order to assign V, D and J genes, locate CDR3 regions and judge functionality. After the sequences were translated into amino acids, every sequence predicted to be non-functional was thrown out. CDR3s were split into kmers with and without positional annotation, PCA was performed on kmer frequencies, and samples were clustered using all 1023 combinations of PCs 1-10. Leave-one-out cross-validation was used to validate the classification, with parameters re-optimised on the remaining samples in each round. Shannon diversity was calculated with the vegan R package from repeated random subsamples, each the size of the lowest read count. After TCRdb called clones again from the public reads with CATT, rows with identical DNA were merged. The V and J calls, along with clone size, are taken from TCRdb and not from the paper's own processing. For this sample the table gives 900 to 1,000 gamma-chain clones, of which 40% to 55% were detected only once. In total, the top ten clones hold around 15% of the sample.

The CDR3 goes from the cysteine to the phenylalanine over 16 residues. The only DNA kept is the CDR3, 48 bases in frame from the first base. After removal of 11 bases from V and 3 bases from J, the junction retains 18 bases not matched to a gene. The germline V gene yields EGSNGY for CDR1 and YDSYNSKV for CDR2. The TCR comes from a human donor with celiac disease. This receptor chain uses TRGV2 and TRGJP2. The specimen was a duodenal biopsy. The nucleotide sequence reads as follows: TGTGCCAACCTGGTCAAAAACCTGTGTAGTGATTGGATCAAGACGTTT. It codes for CANLVKNLCSDWIKTF.